This TCR beta chain was obtained from a study of T cells in Graves' hyperthyroidism and ophthalmopathy. Using RNA transcripts as the source, TCR beta CDR3 regions were amplified. The TCR CDR3 was amplified in a first-round RT-PCR using the HTBI primer set. TCRdb used MiXCR to reprocess the multiplex PCR reads, holding one entry per CDR3 protein. The sample has tens of thousands of distinct CDR3 sequences, about 50% seen once. CDR3 length: 12 residues. Note on this clonotype: The junction departs from the called germline gene at one end, perhaps through a read error.

Sequencing was carried out using blood. The rearrangement links TRBV12-3 or TRBV12-4 to TRBJ1-4, with no clear D. This receptor was obtained from an older woman with Graves' ophthalmopathy. CDR3 loop: CASSGPILKLLF. The CDR3 nucleotides are TGTGCCAGCAGCGGACCAATACTAAAACTGCTTTTT.